The rows below give T cell receptor beta chains drawn from one sample of a study of blood T cell repertoires in COVID-19. Clones were read by immunoSEQ multiplex PCR, and TCRdb kept only the in-frame ones, dropping some. The sample has around 100,000 clones, around 91% seen once. Sequencing was performed on peripheral blood. The receptor source for this set is a woman aged 80 or over with acute or convalescent COVID-19. The CDR3 runs from the conserved cysteine through the conserved F or W. The D gene is left open where the match is weak.

CASSLLGGFGYTF	TRBV7-2	TRBJ1-2	.
CASSLPESDTQYF	TRBV5-1	TRBJ2-3	.
CSVRTGGGSEAFF	TRBV29-1	TRBJ1-1	TRBD1
CASSWGGLAGDPTDTQYF	TRBV5-1	TRBJ2-3	TRBD2
CASSYVGGGRYGYTF	TRBV6-5	TRBJ1-2	.
CAWSVFGRGRANNEQFF	TRBV30	TRBJ2-1	.
CAWGTGSDTQYF	TRBV30	TRBJ2-3	TRBD1
CASSLEGANYGYTF	TRBV5-1	TRBJ1-2	.
CASSHDRRAYEQYF	TRBV3-1/TRBV3-2	TRBJ2-7	.
CASSFLRDRGSTEAFF	TRBV7-9	TRBJ1-1	TRBD1
CASSPNRGNTEAFF	TRBV18	TRBJ1-1	TRBD1
CASSDGQGRTDTQYF	TRBV10-1	TRBJ2-3	TRBD1
CASSQELPNEKLFF	TRBV4-1	TRBJ1-4	.
CASSGGGTSGVGELFF	TRBV9	TRBJ2-2	TRBD2
CASSPVGKGLASTGELFF	TRBV3-1/TRBV3-2	TRBJ2-2	.
CASSSGLATDTQYF	TRBV5-1	TRBJ2-3	TRBD2
CAISEDRGGNTEAFF	TRBV10-3	TRBJ1-1	.
CASSFFGVQNTEAFF	TRBV28	TRBJ1-1	.
CASSEKVQGDGYTF	TRBV6-1	TRBJ1-2	TRBD1
CASSPLAGGRDTQYF	TRBV27	TRBJ2-3	TRBD2
CASSQEKRVAGLRNEQFF	TRBV4-1	TRBJ2-1	.
CASSLLVELFEQYF	TRBV5-6	TRBJ2-7	.
CASSISNEKLFF	TRBV5-1	TRBJ1-4	.
CASSQVGQGSYEQYF	TRBV3-1/TRBV3-2	TRBJ2-7	TRBD1
CASSYSDRGSYEQYF	TRBV6-2/TRBV6-3	TRBJ2-7	TRBD1
CASRTGINYGYTF	TRBV6-5	TRBJ1-2	TRBD1
CASSGRGISGTYEQYF	TRBV5-1	TRBJ2-7	.
CASSQVPQGNNEKLFF	TRBV4-1	TRBJ1-4	.
CASSLALVANEQFF	TRBV5-1	TRBJ2-1	.
CASRSSTASYEQYF	TRBV7-2	TRBJ2-7	.
CASREGGSNYGYTF	TRBV7-2	TRBJ1-2	.
CASRDIGTRQETQYF	TRBV10-2	TRBJ2-5	.
CASKVGTATYEQYF	TRBV6-5	TRBJ2-7	TRBD1